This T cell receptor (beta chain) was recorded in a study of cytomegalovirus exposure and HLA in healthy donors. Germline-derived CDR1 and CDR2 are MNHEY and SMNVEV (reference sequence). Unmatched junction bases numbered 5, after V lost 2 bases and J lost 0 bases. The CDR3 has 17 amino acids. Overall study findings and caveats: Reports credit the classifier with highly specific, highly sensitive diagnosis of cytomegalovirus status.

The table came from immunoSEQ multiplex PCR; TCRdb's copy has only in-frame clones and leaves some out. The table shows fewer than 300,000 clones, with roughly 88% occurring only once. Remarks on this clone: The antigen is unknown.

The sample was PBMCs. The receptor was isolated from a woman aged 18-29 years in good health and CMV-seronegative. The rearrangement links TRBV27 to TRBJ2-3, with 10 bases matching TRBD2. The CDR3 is CASSLVPSGGSTDTQYF. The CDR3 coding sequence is TGTGCCAGCAGTTTAGTTCCTAGCGGGGGCAGCACAGATACGCAGTATTTT.